The 14 T cell receptor beta chains given below trace back to one sample, sequenced in a study of cytomegalovirus exposure and HLA in healthy donors. PCR involved 60 Vbeta and 13 Jbeta primers. Only in-frame clones appear in the TCRdb table, and some are missing; sequencing was by immunoSEQ multiplex PCR. The sample lists about 170,000 clones, more than 70% occurring once. The sequencing sample was made of PBMCs. These receptor sequences come from a girl aged 10 to 17 in good health and CMV-seronegative.

The rearrangement links TRBV19 to TRBJ1-5, with a tentative D call TRBD1 (5 bases). Between the trimmed V and J ends, which lost 7 bases and 4 bases, there was a span of 14 bases. Germline V CDR1 and CDR2: LNHDA, SQIVND (reference sequence). CDR3 size: 14 residues. The CDR3 here is CASTSQGGNQPQHF. DNA of the CDR3: TGTGCCAGTACCAGTCAGGGAGGGAATCAGCCCCAGCATTTT.

The V and J genes are TRBV30 and TRBJ1-2; D call uncertain. CDR1 is GTSNPN, CDR2 SVGIG, per germline (reference sequence). V gave up 2 bases and J gave up 0 bases, with 13 bases separating them. This CDR3 spans 15 amino acids. CDR3 in DNA: TGTGCCTGGAGTCTATTCCCCACAGCTAACTATGGCTACACCTTC. It yields the protein CAWSLFPTANYGYTF.

J is TRBJ1-1 and V is TRBV7-3; D unclear. Germline-derived CDR1 and CDR2 are SGHTA and FQGTGA. CDR3 length equals 15 residues. Trimming took 2 bases from V and 0 from J, leaving 10 bases between them. CDR3 in DNA: TGTGCCAGCAGCTTAGGTTCGGGGTTGAACACTGAAGCTTTCTTT. It translates to CASSLGSGLNTEAFF.

V gene TRBV4-2 combines with J gene TRBJ1-1; 7 bases line up with TRBD1. J lost 4 bases, V lost 1 base, and 3 bases had no gene match. Looked up from germline, CDR1 is LGHNA and CDR2 is YNFKEQ. This CDR3 is 14 amino acids long. The CDR3 is CASSQATGSTEAFF. The CDR3, as DNA: TGTGCCAGCAGCCAAGCGACAGGGTCCACTGAAGCTTTCTTT.

This chain joins TRBV2 and TRBJ1-4, with a possible D match to TRBD1 (6 bases). CDR1 is SNHLY, CDR2 FYNNEI, per germline. The CDR3 length is 15 residues. The germline V and J ends were trimmed by 8 bases and 6 bases, with 19 bases remaining between them. CDR3: CASVFSGTWDEKLFF. The CDR3 DNA reads as TGTGCCAGCGTCTTTTCCGGGACATGGGATGAAAAACTGTTTTTT.

V is TRBV5-1 and J is TRBJ1-1; 9 nucleotides line up with TRBD1. CDR1 is SGHRS and CDR2 is YFSETQ in the germline V gene. Trimming at V came to 4 bases and at J to 3 bases, leaving 4 bases not matched to a gene. There are 14 residues in the CDR3. The CDR3 loop is CASSRTGEDTEAFF. The CDR3 nucleotides read TGCGCCAGCAGCCGGACAGGGGAAGACACTGAAGCTTTCTTT.

There are a few counts of this clone. This chain links TRBV5-1 with TRBJ2-5; the D gene is possibly TRBD2 (5 bases). The germline V gene encodes CDR1 SGHRS and CDR2 YFSETQ. The CDR3 is 15 residues long. Between the trimmed V and J ends, which lost 0 bases and 4 bases, there was a span of 13 bases. Here the CDR3 reads CASSLGRAPPETQYF. CDR3 coding DNA: TGCGCCAGCAGCTTGGGGCGGGCCCCTCCAGAGACCCAGTACTTC.

The chain recombines TRBV10-3 with TRBJ2-3; 8 nucleotides line up with TRBD2. Germline lookup yields CDR1 ENHRY and CDR2 SYGVKD. The CDR3 extends over 17 amino acids. J gave up 3 bases and V 4 bases, and 12 bases lay outside the gene matches. The CDR3 DNA sequence: TGTGCCATCAGTGCGTCATTCGGGCGGGGGGAGACAGATACGCAGTATTTT. Translation: CAISASFGRGETDTQYF.

The rearrangement joins TRBV5-4 to TRBJ2-7, with 10 bases lining up with TRBD1. Trimming removed 4 bases from V and 2 bases from J; junction bases left unmatched: 9. CDR3 length: 16 amino acids. Germline V CDR1 and CDR2: SGHNT, YYREEE (reference sequence). Here the CDR3 reads CASSIPGTGDPYEQYF. For the CDR3, the DNA is TGTGCCAGCAGCATCCCCGGGACAGGGGACCCCTACGAGCAGTACTTC.

The chain uses TRBV2 and TRBJ1-3, with D tentatively TRBD1 (6 bases). The germline V and J ends were trimmed by 10 bases and 1 base, with 17 bases remaining between them. Germline V gives CDR1 SNHLY, CDR2 FYNNEI. CDR3 length equals 15 residues. As DNA, the CDR3 is TGTGCCACCTCATTCGGGACACCTTCTGGAAACACCATATATTTT. It translates to CATSFGTPSGNTIYF.

This chain uses TRBV7-8 with TRBJ2-3; 10 nucleotides align to TRBD1. This CDR3 comprises 21 residues. CDR1 SGHVS and CDR2 FQNEAQ come from the germline V gene. V shed 5 bases and J 1 base; nucleotides not matched to a gene: 21. This CDR3 is CASSATGGAALFRERTDTQYF. The CDR3 bases are TGTGCCAGCAGCGCGACAGGGGGCGCCGCACTATTCAGAGAGCGCACAGATACGCAGTATTTT.

This clone occurred a few times. CDR3 DNA sequence: TGTGCCAGCAACTGGGAGTTTAGCAATCAGCCCCAGCATTTT. Translating gives CASNWEFSNQPQHF. This sequence joins TRBV6-4 and TRBJ1-5; D is undetermined. The CDR3 totals 14 residues. V lost 7 bases to trimming and J lost 0 bases, with 10 bases between them. Per the germline V gene, CDR1 is MRHNA and CDR2 is SNTAGT.

This sequence joins TRBV6-1 and TRBJ2-1; TRBD1 is a possible D gene (6 bases). CDR1 is MNHNS and CDR2 is SASEGT in the germline V gene. V was pared by 1 base and J by 6 bases, with 10 bases between. The CDR3 runs 14 residues. The CDR3 nucleotides are TGTGCCAGCAGTGAAGAAGGCAGGGGCAATGAGCAGTTCTTC. It codes for CASSEEGRGNEQFF.

The rearrangement uses TRBV5-1 and TRBJ1-5; D uncertain. The germline V gene encodes CDR1 SGHRS and CDR2 YFSETQ. Trimming removed 0 bases at V and 5 bases at J, with 6 bases between. CDR3 length: 13 residues. CDR3 sequence: CASSLDYYQPQHF. For the CDR3, the DNA is TGCGCCAGCAGCTTGGATTATTATCAGCCCCAGCATTTT.